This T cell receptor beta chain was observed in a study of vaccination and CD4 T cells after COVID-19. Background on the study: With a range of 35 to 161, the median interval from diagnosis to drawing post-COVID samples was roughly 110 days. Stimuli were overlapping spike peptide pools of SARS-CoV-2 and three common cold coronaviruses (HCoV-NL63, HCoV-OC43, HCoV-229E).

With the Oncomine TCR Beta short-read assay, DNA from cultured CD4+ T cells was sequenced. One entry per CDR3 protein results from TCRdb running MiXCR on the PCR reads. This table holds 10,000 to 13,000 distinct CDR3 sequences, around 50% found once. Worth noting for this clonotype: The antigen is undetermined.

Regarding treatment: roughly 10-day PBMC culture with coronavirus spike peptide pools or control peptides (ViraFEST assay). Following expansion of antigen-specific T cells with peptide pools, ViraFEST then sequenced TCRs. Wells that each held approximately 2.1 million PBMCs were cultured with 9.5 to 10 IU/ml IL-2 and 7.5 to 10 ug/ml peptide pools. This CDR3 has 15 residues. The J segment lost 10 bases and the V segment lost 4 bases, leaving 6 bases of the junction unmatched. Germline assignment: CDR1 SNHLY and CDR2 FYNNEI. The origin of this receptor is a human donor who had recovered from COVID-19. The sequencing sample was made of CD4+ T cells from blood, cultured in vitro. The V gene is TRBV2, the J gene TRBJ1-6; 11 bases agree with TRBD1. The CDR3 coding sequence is TGTGCCAGCAGTGCCGGGACAGGGGGTAGGTCACCCCTCCACTTT. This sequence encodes CASSAGTGGRSPLHF.